The 2 T cell receptor beta chains presented below share a single source sample, sequenced in a study of early stage breast cancer tumors. The data were produced by immunoSEQ multiplex PCR, yet TCRdb's version contains in-frame clones alone and is incomplete. This sample has around 9,000 clones, with around 75% found just once. The specimen sequenced was normal breast tissue next to the tumor. The receptors were sampled from a person in their 60s with breast cancer.

This chain connects TRBV10-1 to TRBJ2-7; D is possibly TRBD2 (5 bases). CDR1 and CDR2 (germline): WNHNN, SYGVQD (reference sequence). The V end lost 0 bases, the J end lost 4 bases, and 13 bases lay between the germline ends. The CDR3 is 15 residues long. The CDR3 DNA follows: TGCGCCAGCAGTGAGTCGGGAGTATCCCGTTACGAGCAGTACTTC. This gives the protein CASSESGVSRYEQYF.

This clone came up a few times. This chain connects TRBV6-6 to TRBJ2-5; possible D gene TRBD2, 7 bases. The length of the CDR3 is 16 residues. Trimming pared 5 bases from V and 3 bases from J, leaving 19 bases between. Germline V CDR1 and CDR2: MNHNY, SVGAGI (reference sequence). This CDR3 reads CASSTSGAGREETQYF. In DNA, the CDR3 is TGTGCCAGCAGTACCTCGGGGGCAGGGAGGGAAGAGACCCAGTACTTC.